Listed below are T cell receptor beta chains from one sample, sequenced in a study of blood T cell repertoires in COVID-19. Assay used: immunoSEQ multiplex PCR; TCRdb lists only in-frame clones, some missing. The sample holds 150,000 to 200,000 clones, 85% to 90% seen once. The sample consisted of peripheral blood. The source of these receptors is a woman between 18 and 29 years old who had recovered from COVID-19. Each CDR3 is given without its conserved first and last residue.

j_call v_call cdr3_aa
TRBJ1-4 TRBV4-3 ASSKYSAGVGEKLF
TRBJ2-1 TRBV18 ASSHSGTSSYNEQF
TRBJ1-5 TRBV11-2 ASSLGWGGNQPQH
TRBJ2-1 TRBV5-1 ASSLGSGDEQF
TRBJ2-5 TRBV29-1 SVAGLQETQY
TRBJ1-6 TRBV7-6 ASSLLQGQGTSYNSPLH
TRBJ1-2 TRBV6-5 ASSWGQGSGYT
TRBJ2-6 TRBV19 ASRDSSGANVLT
TRBJ2-3 TRBV29-1 SVDSLQGIGGAPSTDTQY
TRBJ1-1 TRBV5-1 ASSLDRVAEAF
TRBJ1-2 TRBV24-1 ATSDFNRAGGYT
TRBJ2-2 TRBV24-1 ATSDLTPRNTGELF
TRBJ2-7 TRBV7-2 ASSLNRGGEQY